This T cell receptor beta chain was retrieved from a study of blood T cell repertoires in COVID-19. The protocol was immunoSEQ multiplex PCR, while the TCRdb copy is restricted to in-frame clones and leaves out a portion. Among 540,000 or so clones listed, approximately 91% were seen once. There are a few counts of this clone. Other nucleotide sequences from this sample produce the same CDR3. The junction had 2 bases not matched to a gene; V was cut back by 2 bases and J by 6 bases. Per the germline V gene, CDR1 is KGHSH and CDR2 is LQKENI. CDR3 size: 14 residues. This sequence was found in a woman aged 50 to 60 with COVID-19, enrolled during active disease. Input material: peripheral blood. This chain connects TRBV18 to TRBJ1-4; TRBD1 agrees at 8 bases. CDR3: CASSPGQGDEKLFF. The CDR3 DNA reads TGTGCCAGCTCACCAGGACAGGGTGATGAAAAACTGTTTTTT.